The sequence of this T cell receptor (beta chain) was determined in a study of spatial heterogeneity in lung cancer. On the study more broadly: Raw reads showed each unique TCR and UMI combination turning up more than ten times on average.

Indicated time point: sample taken at primary tumor resection. There were roughly 72 donors, all of them untreated patients with early-stage non-small cell lung cancer. Sequencing was performed on whole RNA extracted from tumor and nontumor lung tissue, or from frozen PBMC, and the material was left unsorted. J lost 0 bases, V lost 5 bases, and 6 bases had no gene match. Germline-derived CDR1 and CDR2 are LGHDT and YNNKEL (reference sequence). This CDR3 has 15 amino acids. TCRdb redid the calling of the 5' RACE reads with MiXCR, one entry per CDR3 protein. The sample carries 30,000 to 45,000 distinct CDR3 sequences, 3.1% recorded once. This clonotype has at least ten counts.

The chain uses TRBV3-1 and TRBJ1-1; 7 bases fit TRBD1. The material was normal lung tissue next to the tumor, obtained at surgery. This receptor was obtained from a male donor with early-stage non-small cell lung cancer. The CDR3 nucleotides read TGTGCCAGCAGCGGACGACAGGGTCTGAACACTGAAGCTTTCTTT. Its protein product is CASSGRQGLNTEAFF.